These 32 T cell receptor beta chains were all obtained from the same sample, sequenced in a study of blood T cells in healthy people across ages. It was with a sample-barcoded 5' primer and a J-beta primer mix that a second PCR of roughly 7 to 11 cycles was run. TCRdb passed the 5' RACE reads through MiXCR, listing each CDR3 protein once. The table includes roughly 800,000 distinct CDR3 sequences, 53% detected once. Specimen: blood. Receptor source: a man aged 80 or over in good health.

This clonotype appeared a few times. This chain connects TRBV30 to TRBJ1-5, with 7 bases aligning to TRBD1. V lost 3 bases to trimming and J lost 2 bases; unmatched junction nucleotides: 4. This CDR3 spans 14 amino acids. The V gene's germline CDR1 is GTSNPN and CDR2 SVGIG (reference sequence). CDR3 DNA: TGTGCCTGGAGGGTACAGGGGCGCAATCAGCCCCAGCATTTT. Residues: CAWRVQGRNQPQHF.

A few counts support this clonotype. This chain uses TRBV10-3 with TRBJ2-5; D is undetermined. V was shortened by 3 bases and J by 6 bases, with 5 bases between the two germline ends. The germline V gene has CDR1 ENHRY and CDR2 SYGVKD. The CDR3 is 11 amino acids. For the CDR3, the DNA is TGTGCCATCAGTGATCTAAAGACCCAGTACTTC. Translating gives CAISDLKTQYF.

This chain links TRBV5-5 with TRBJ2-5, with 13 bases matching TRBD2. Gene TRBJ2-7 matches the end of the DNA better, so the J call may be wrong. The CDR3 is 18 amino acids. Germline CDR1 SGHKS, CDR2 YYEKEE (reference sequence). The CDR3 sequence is CASSLELAGGPLAYEQYF. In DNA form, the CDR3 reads TGTGCCAGCAGCTTGGAACTAGCGGGAGGGCCCCTAGCCTACGAGCAGTACTTC.

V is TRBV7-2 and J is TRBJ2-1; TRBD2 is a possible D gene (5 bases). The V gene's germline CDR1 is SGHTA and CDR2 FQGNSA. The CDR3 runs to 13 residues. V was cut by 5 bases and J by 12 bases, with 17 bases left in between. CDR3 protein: CASSPDDRRGQFF. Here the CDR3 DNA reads TGTGCCAGCAGCCCGGACGACCGACGGGGGCAGTTCTTC. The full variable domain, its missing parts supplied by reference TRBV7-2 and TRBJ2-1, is GAGVSQSPSNKVTEKGKDVELRCDPISGHTALYWYRQSLGQGLEFLIYFQGNSAPDKSGLPSDRFSAERTGGSVSTLTIQRTQQEDSAVYLCASSPDDRRGQFFGPGTRLTVL.

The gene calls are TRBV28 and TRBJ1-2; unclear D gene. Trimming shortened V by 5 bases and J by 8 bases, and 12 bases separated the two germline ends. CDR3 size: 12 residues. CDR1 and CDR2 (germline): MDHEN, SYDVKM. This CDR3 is CASSQPSGGYTF. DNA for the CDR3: TGTGCCAGCAGTCAACCCTCGGGGGGCTACACCTTC.

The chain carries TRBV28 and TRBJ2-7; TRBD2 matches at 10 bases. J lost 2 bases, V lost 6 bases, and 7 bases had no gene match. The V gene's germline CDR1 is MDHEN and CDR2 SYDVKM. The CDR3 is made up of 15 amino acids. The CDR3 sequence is CASSRTGTSAYEQYF. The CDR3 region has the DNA TGTGCCAGCAGCCGAACCGGGACTAGCGCCTACGAGCAGTACTTC. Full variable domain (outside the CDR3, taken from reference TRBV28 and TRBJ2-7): DVKVTQSSRYLVKRTGEKVFLECVQDMDHENMFWYRQDPGLGLRLIYFSYDVKMKEKGDIPEGYSVSREKKERFSLILESASTNQTSMYLCASSRTGTSAYEQYFGPGTRLTVT.

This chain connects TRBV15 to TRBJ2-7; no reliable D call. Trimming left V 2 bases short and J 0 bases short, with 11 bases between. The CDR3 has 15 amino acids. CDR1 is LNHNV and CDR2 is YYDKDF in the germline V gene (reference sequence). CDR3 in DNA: TGTGCCACCAGCAGACCTGACACCAGCTCCTACGAGCAGTACTTC. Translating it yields CATSRPDTSSYEQYF.

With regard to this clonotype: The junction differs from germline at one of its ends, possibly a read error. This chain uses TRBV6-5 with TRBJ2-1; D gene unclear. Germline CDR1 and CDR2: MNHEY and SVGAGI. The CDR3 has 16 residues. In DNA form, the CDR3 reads TGTGCCAGCAGCTTCCGCGCCCAAACTTACTACAATGAGCGGTTCTTC. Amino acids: CASSFRAQTYYNERFF.

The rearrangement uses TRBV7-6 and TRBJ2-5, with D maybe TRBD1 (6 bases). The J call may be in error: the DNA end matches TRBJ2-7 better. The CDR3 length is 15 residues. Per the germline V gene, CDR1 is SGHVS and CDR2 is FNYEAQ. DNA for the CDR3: TGTGCCAGCAGCTTATTAGAGGCAGGGGACTACGAGCAGTACTTC. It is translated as CASSLLEAGDYEQYF.

The CDR3 region is CASSQDYAGTSGREGSEQFF. CDR3 nucleotide sequence: TGTGCCAGCAGCCAAGACTACGCCGGGACTAGCGGGAGGGAGGGTAGTGAGCAGTTCTTC. The V gene is TRBV14, the J gene TRBJ2-1, with 16 bases that match TRBD2. Per the germline V gene, CDR1 is SGHDN and CDR2 is FVKESK. After removal of 0 bases from V and 9 bases from J, the junction contained 14 bases not matched to a gene. The CDR3 loop spans 20 amino acids. The full variable domain, in which reference TRBV14 and TRBJ2-1 provide the parts outside the CDR3, is EAGVTQFPSHSVIEKGQTVTLRCDPISGHDNLYWYRRVMGKEIKFLLHFVKESKQDESGMPNNRFLAERTGGTYSTLKVQPAELEDSGVYFCASSQDYAGTSGREGSEQFFGPGTRLTVL.

The CDR3 protein is CAISEPRQAGGEAFF. As DNA, the CDR3 is TGTGCCATCAGTGAGCCAAGACAGGCCGGGGGCGAAGCTTTCTTT. The gene calls are TRBV10-3 and TRBJ1-1, with D perhaps TRBD1 (6 bases). Germline CDR1 reads ENHRY; CDR2 reads SYGVKD. V was pared by 2 bases and J by 8 bases, with 18 bases between. CDR3 length: 15 amino acids.

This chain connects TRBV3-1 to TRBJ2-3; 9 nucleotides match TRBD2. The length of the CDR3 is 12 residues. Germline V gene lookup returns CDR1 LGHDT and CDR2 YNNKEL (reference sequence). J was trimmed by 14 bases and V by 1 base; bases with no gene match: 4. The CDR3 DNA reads TGTGCCAGCAGCCAAGCCGGGACTAGCACGTATTTT. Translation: CASSQAGTSTYF.

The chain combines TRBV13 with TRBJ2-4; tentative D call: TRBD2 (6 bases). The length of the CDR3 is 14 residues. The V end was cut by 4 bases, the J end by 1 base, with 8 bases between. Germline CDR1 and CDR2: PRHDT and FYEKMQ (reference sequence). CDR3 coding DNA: TGTGCCAGCAGCTCGGGGGAGGCCAAAAACATTCAGTACTTC. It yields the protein CASSSGEAKNIQYF.

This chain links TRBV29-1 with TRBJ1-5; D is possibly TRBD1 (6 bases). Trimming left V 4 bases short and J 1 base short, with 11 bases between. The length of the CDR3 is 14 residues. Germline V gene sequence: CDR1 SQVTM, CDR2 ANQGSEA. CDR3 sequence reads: CSVVGGTSNQPQHF. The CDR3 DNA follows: TGCAGCGTTGTAGGGGGGACGAGCAATCAGCCCCAGCATTTT.

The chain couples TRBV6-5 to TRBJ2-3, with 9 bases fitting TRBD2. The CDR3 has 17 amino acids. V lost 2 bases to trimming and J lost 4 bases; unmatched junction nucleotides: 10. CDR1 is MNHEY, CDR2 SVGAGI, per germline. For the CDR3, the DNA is TGTGCCAGCAGTTACACCAGGTTAGCGGGAGTCCCAGATACGCAGTATTTT. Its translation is CASSYTRLAGVPDTQYF.

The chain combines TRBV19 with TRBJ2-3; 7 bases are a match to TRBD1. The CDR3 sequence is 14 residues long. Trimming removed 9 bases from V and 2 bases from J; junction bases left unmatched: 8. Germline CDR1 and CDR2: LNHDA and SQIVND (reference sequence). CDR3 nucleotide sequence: TGTGCCAGCCTAGACAGGGATCACACAGATACGCAGTATTTT. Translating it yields CASLDRDHTDTQYF. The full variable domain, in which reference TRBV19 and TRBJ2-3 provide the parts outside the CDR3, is DGGITQSPKYLFRKEGQNVTLSCEQNLNHDAMYWYRQDPGQGLRLIYYSQIVNDFQKGDIAEGYSVSREKKESFPLTVTSAQKNPTAFYLCASLDRDHTDTQYFGPGTRLTVL.

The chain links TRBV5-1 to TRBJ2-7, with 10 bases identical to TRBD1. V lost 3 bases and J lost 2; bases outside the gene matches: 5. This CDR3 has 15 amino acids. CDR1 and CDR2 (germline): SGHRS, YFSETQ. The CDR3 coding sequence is TGCGCCAGCAGCTCGGGACAGGGGATTGCCTACGAGCAGTACTTC. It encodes CASSSGQGIAYEQYF.

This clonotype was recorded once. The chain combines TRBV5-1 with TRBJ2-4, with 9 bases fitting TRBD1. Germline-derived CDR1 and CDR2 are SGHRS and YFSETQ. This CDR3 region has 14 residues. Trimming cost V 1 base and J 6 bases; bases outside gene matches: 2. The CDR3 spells CASSLTGGTNIQYF. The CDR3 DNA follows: TGCGCCAGCAGCTTGACAGGGGGCACAAACATTCAGTACTTC.

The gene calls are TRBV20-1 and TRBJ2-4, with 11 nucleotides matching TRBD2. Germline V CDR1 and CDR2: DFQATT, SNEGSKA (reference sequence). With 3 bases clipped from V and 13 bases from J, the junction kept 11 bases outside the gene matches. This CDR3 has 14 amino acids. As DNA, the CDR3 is TGCAGTGCTAGCGCGATAGCGGGAGGGGCGGGGCAGTACTTC. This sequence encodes CSASAIAGGAGQYF.

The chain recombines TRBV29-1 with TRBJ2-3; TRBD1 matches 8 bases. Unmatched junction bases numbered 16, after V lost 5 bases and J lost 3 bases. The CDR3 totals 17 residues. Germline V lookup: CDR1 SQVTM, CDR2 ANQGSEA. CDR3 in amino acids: CSVPAGTGFFLTDTQYF. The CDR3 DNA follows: TGCAGCGTTCCCGCCGGGACAGGTTTTTTCTTGACAGATACGCAGTATTTT.

The CDR3 loop reads CASSEWGNTGELFF. DNA for the CDR3: TGTGCCAGCAGTGAATGGGGGAACACCGGGGAGCTGTTTTTT. This chain uses TRBV25-1 with TRBJ2-2; the D is unclear. Per the germline V gene, CDR1 is MGHDK and CDR2 is SYGVNS. This CDR3 is 14 amino acids long. The V end was cut by 1 base, the J end by 1 base, with 4 bases between.

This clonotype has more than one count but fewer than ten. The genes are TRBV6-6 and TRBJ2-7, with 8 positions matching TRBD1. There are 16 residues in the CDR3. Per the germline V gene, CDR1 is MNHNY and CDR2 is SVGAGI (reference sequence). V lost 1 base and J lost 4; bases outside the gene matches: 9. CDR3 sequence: CASSYFRGRKGYEQYF. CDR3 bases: TGTGCCAGCAGTTACTTCAGGGGGCGCAAAGGGTACGAGCAGTACTTC.

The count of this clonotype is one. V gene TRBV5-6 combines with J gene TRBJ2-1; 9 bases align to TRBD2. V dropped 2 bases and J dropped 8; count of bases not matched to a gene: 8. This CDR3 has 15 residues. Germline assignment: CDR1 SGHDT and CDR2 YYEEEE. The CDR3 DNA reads TGTGCCAGCAGCTTTGGTAGCGGGAGTCCTCATGAGCAGTTCTTC. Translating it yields CASSFGSGSPHEQFF.

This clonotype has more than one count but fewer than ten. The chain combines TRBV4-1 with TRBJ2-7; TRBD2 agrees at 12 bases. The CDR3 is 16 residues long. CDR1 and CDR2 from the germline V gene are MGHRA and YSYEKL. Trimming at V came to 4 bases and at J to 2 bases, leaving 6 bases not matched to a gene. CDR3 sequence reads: CASSLQTSGSTYEQYF. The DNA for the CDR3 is TGCGCCAGCAGCCTTCAGACTAGCGGGAGTACCTACGAGCAGTACTTC.

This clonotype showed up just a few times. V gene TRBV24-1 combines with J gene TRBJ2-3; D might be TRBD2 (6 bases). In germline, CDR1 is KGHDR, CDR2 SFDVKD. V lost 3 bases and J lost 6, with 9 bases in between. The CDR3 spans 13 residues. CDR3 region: CATSDGGADTQYF. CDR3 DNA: TGTGCCACCAGTGATGGCGGGGCGGATACGCAGTATTTT.

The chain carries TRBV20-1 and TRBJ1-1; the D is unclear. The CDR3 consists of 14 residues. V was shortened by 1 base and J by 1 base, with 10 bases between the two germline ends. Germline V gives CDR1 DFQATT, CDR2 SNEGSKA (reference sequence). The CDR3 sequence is CSARVRQRNTEAFF. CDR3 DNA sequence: TGCAGTGCTAGAGTCCGTCAGAGGAACACTGAAGCTTTCTTT.

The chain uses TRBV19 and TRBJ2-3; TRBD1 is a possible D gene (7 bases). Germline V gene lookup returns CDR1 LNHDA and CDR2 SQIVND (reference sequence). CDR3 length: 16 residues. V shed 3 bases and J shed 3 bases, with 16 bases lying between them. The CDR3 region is CASSILAGGKTDTQYF. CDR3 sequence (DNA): TGTGCCAGTAGTATCCTTGCAGGGGGGAAGACAGATACGCAGTATTTT.

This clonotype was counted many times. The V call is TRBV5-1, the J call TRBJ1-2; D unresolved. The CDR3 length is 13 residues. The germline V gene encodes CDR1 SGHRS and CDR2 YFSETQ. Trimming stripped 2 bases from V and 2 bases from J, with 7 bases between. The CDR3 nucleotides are TGCGCCAGCAGCTTTACCGGAAACTATGGCTACACCTTC. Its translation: CASSFTGNYGYTF.

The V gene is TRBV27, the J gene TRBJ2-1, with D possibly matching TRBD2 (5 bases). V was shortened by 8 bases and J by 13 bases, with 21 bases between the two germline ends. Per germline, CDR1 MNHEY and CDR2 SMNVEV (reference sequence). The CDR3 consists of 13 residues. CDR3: CASRTLQLETQFF. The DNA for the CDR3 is TGTGCCAGCCGGACTTTACAGCTGGAGACCCAGTTCTTC.

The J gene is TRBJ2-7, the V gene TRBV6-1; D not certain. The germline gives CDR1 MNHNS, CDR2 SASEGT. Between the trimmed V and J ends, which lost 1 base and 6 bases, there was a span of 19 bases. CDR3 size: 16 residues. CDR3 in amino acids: CASSEDRTIISSEQYF. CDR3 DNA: TGTGCCAGCAGTGAAGATCGTACCATTATTAGTAGCGAGCAGTACTTC.

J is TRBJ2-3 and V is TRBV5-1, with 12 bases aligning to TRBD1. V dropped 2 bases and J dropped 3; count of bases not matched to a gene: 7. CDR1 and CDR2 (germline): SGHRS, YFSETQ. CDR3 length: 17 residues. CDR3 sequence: CASSFGTGGSSTDTQYF. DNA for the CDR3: TGCGCCAGCAGCTTCGGGACAGGGGGCTCCTCGACAGATACGCAGTATTTT.

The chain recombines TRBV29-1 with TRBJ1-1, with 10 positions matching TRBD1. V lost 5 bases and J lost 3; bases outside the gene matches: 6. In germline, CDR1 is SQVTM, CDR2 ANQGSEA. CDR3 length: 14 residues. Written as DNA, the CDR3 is TGCAGCGTTCAGCTGGACAGGGGGGACACTGAAGCTTTCTTT. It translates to CSVQLDRGDTEAFF.